This T cell receptor (beta chain) comes out of a study of Tregs in tolerant kidney transplant recipients (dated by TCRdb to between 2017 and 2020). General notes on the study: The study applied TCRbeta sequencing to find donor-specific regulatory T cells before combined kidney and bone marrow transplantation and then followed those same cells after transplant. The paper's findings and limits, for the study overall: The most biologically relevant and donor-specific TCRbeta repertoire appeared to be identified by expanding Tregs with activated donor B cells. PCR primers changed over time for some patients, so nucleotide-level comparison across those patients' samples was not possible. In tolerant patients, donor-specific Tregs expanded more than Tregs overall, which suggests antigen-driven rather than nonspecific expansion. Biological reproducibility was not directly addressed, though technical replication error appeared minimal. Because only a small number of patients were included, the study had limitations, and the results will need to be validated in larger populations as well as under other immunosuppression protocols.

Per the publication, the time point label means: 6 months after combined kidney and bone marrow transplant. Related donors were used in the transplants with nonmyeloablative bone marrow transplantation, and mixed chimerism was transient in the human trials. Unstimulated Tregs (CD4+CD25+CD127-), CD4+ non-Tregs (CD4+CD25-), CD4 and CD8 cells were FACS-sorted from thawed PBMCs. Several combined kidney and bone marrow transplant recipients from the ITN036ST trial were included as patients, and samples were available only from these trial subjects. Healthy control blood was separated into PBMCs by Ficoll density gradient and cryopreserved, and patient PBMCs were collected both before and after transplant. With respect to this clone: Its cognate antigen has yet to be identified. It has no much larger one-base neighbor in the sample; base qualities were not kept.

Genomic DNA was extracted from sorted cells with the QIAGEN DNeasy Blood and Tissue Kit for TCRbeta CDR3 sequencing. High-throughput TCRbeta CDR3 sequencing, which included PCR amplification with bias correction and internal controls, was done commercially through immunoSEQ. The original methods were these. Unique productive TCRbeta sequences were defined by CDR3 nucleotide sequence where primers matched, otherwise by CDR3 amino acid sequence with Vbeta and Jbeta genes. Sorting error was corrected by removing sequences shared between sorted populations at a frequency ratio of 2:1 or less, and the remaining shared sequences were assigned to the higher population. A sequence was defined as donor-reactive if the sequence was expanded at least 5-fold in CFSE-low cells compared with unstimulated cells and had a frequency of at least 0.01% in CFSE-low cells. Repertoire divergence was quantified by Jensen-Shannon divergence using the top 100 TCRbeta sequences ranked by frequency. For samples with multiple sequencing runs, sorting error was corrected in each run separately before the runs were combined. Not all clones reach the TCRdb copy of this immuneACCESS table, which keeps in-frame sequences only. Checked studies attribute under half of the gap to unresolved V genes and leave the rest unexplained. The DNA was the basis for D and trimming; V, J and clone size are from that table. The sample table records roughly 70,000 clones; more than 75% of these occur just once. The ten largest account for about 4% of the sample.

The CDR3 sequence holds 13 residues, the cysteine and phenylalanine included. Solely the CDR3 DNA is kept, with 39 bases framed from the first base. V sheds 8 bases and J sheds 7 bases, leaving 17 bases between their ends. The germline V gene (reference sequence) supplies CDR1 MNHEY and CDR2 SMNVEV. Sequencing used CD4+ T cells from blood (PBMCs), obtained 6 months after the transplant. The rearranged segments are TRBV27 and TRBJ1-1; TRBD1 might be the D gene, on 6 matching bases. This TCR was sampled from a human patient who received a combined kidney and bone marrow transplant. Donor T cells from the graft may be present among the T cells after a transplant. CDR3 protein: CASWTELKFEAFF. The DNA sequence is TGTGCCAGCTGGACAGAGCTAAAGTTTGAAGCTTTCTTT.